Listed below are T cell receptor beta chains from one sample, sequenced in a study of shared clonotypes between healthy human individuals. Libraries were prepared by immunoSEQ multiplex PCR; TCRdb keeps only in-frame clonotypes and omits some of them. The profile shows over 1.4 million clones, 95% to 97% of them singletons. Sequencing was performed on naive CD4+ T cells sorted from blood. The receptors were gathered from a man aged 25-45 years in good health. CDR3s include the opening cysteine and the closing phenylalanine or tryptophan. A D gene is named only where the DNA matches it firmly. Clone size appears in some rows only: once, few, many, or a class for an expanded clone.

d_call,clone_size,v_call,j_call,cdr3_aa,cdr3_nt
NA,NA,TRBV7-9,TRBJ1-1,CASSLGPAMNTEAFF,TGTGCCAGCAGCTTAGGTCCAGCTATGAACACTGAAGCTTTCTTT
TRBD1,NA,TRBV18,TRBJ2-3,CASSLTGSFNTDTQYF,TGTGCCAGCTCATTGACAGGGAGCTTTAACACAGATACGCAGTATTTT
TRBD2,NA,TRBV28,TRBJ2-2,CASGSTSGSRANTGELFF,TGTGCCAGCGGGTCGACTAGCGGGAGTAGGGCGAACACCGGGGAGCTGTTTTTT
NA,NA,TRBV4-3,TRBJ2-1,CASSQTPIRGGGYNEQFF,TGCGCCAGCAGCCAAACCCCGATCAGGGGAGGTGGGTACAATGAGCAGTTCTTC
TRBD2,NA,TRBV10-3,TRBJ2-7,CAISEGTTQYF,TGTGCCATCAGTGAGGGGACTACGCAGTACTTC
NA,NA,TRBV20-1,TRBJ2-7,CSASPTSEQYF,TGCAGTGCTAGTCCGACCTCCGAGCAGTACTTC
TRBD1,NA,TRBV7-9,TRBJ1-2,CALQGASYGYTF,TGTGCCTTACAGGGGGCTAGCTATGGCTACACCTTC
TRBD2,NA,TRBV9,TRBJ2-1,CASSVSLAGPLSDEQFF,TGTGCCAGCAGCGTATCCTTAGCGGGTCCTCTATCGGATGAGCAGTTCTTC
NA,NA,TRBV28,TRBJ1-2,CASSLRRTAFYGYTF,TGTGCCAGCAGTTTGCGACGGACCGCCTTCTATGGCTACACCTTC
NA,NA,TRBV5-1,TRBJ2-3,CASTLGDRRTDTQYF,TGCGCCAGCACCCTTGGCGACAGACGCACAGATACGCAGTATTTT
NA,NA,TRBV5-1,TRBJ2-1,CASSPSAERVYNEQFF,TGCGCCAGCAGCCCATCAGCGGAGAGGGTGTACAATGAGCAGTTCTTC
NA,NA,TRBV7-6,TRBJ2-1,CASSLAEGVYNEQFF,TGTGCCAGCAGCTTAGCGGAGGGTGTCTACAATGAGCAGTTCTTC
TRBD1,NA,TRBV7-9,TRBJ2-3,CASSLVQGVTDTQYF,TGTGCCAGCAGCTTAGTTCAGGGGGTTACAGATACGCAGTATTTT
NA,NA,TRBV6-4,TRBJ2-3,CASSPSRVGTDTQYF,TGTGCCAGCAGTCCGTCCCGTGTCGGCACAGATACGCAGTATTTT
NA,NA,TRBV5-6,TRBJ2-7,CASSWGRTGYEQYF,TGTGCCAGCAGTTGGGGAAGGACGGGCTACGAGCAGTACTTC
NA,NA,TRBV6-5,TRBJ1-1,CASSRGTEAFF,TGTGCCAGCAGTCGGGGAACTGAAGCTTTCTTT
NA,NA,TRBV7-9,TRBJ1-2,CASSPSQISNYGYTF,TGTGCCAGCAGCCCCTCCCAGATTTCAAACTATGGCTACACCTTC
NA,NA,TRBV28,TRBJ1-2,CASSFVDYGYTF,TGTGCCAGCAGTTTTGTCGATTATGGCTACACCTTC
NA,once,TRBV18,TRBJ1-4,CASSPERGKEKLFF,TGTGCCAGCTCACCGGAAAGGGGTAAAGAAAAACTGTTTTTT
NA,NA,TRBV2,TRBJ2-5,CASSDVRPEETQYF,TGTGCCAGCAGTGACGTACGCCCGGAGGAGACCCAGTACTTC
NA,once,TRBV4-1,TRBJ2-3,CASSQVRPADTQYF,TGCGCCAGCAGCCAAGTCCGTCCGGCGGATACGCAGTATTTT
NA,NA,TRBV12-2,TRBJ1-4,CASRSQPRATNEKLFF,TGTGCAAGTCGCTCTCAACCACGCGCAACTAATGAAAAACTGTTTTTT
TRBD1,NA,TRBV28,TRBJ2-5,CASSSWDREETQYF,TGTGCCAGCAGTTCCTGGGACAGAGAAGAGACCCAGTACTTC
NA,NA,TRBV5-1,TRBJ1-2,CASSLSGLQGYTF,TGCGCCAGCAGCTTATCGGGGCTTCAGGGCTACACCTTC
NA,NA,TRBV7-2,TRBJ2-7,CASSLVGREQYF,TGTGCCAGCAGCTTAGTGGGACGCGAGCAGTACTTC
TRBD2,NA,TRBV11-2,TRBJ2-7,CASSLDRAGGPEQYF,TGTGCCAGCAGCTTAGATAGGGCGGGAGGGCCCGAGCAGTACTTC
NA,NA,TRBV5-1,TRBJ1-1,CASRQRPNTEAFF,TGCGCCAGCAGACAGAGACCGAACACTGAAGCTTTCTTT
NA,NA,TRBV5-1,TRBJ2-5,CASSLSLEAFQQETQYF,TGCGCCAGCAGCTTGTCGTTAGAAGCATTCCAACAAGAGACCCAGTACTTC
TRBD1,once,TRBV5-1,TRBJ1-1,CASSLTQGAGTEAFF,TGCGCCAGCAGCTTAACCCAGGGGGCAGGAACTGAAGCTTTCTTT
NA,NA,TRBV6-1,TRBJ2-7,CASSESGRTIYEQYF,TGTGCCAGCAGTGAAAGTGGGCGAACAATCTACGAGCAGTACTTC
NA,NA,TRBV5-8,TRBJ2-7,CASRSRSTRQYF,TGTGCCAGCAGATCCAGGTCGACGAGGCAGTACTTC
NA,NA,TRBV19,TRBJ1-2,CASTRAARDGYTF,TGTGCCAGCACCCGGGCCGCCCGGGATGGCTACACCTTC
NA,NA,TRBV19,TRBJ2-1,CVTRTANYNEQFF,TGTGTGACTCGGACCGCGAACTACAATGAGCAGTTCTTC
NA,NA,TRBV21-1,TRBJ1-1,CASSSRTVSNTEAFF,TGTGCCAGCAGCTCCCGGACAGTTTCTAACACTGAAGCTTTCTTT
TRBD1,NA,TRBV10-1,TRBJ1-1,CASSAGGQGGTEAFF,TGCGCCAGCAGTGCCGGGGGACAGGGAGGCACTGAAGCTTTCTTT
NA,NA,TRBV4-1,TRBJ1-1,CASSQMTANTEAFF,TGCGCCAGCAGCCAAATGACGGCGAACACTGAAGCTTTCTTT
NA,NA,TRBV15,TRBJ1-4,CATSRGRQLLNEKLFF,TGTGCCACCAGCAGAGGTCGACAGCTACTTAATGAAAAACTGTTTTTT
NA,NA,TRBV2,TRBJ2-2,CASQVIAPGTGELFF,TGTGCCAGCCAGGTCATAGCCCCCGGAACCGGGGAGCTGTTTTTT
NA,NA,TRBV5-1,TRBJ1-2,CASSPPQGQGGYTF,TGCGCCAGCAGCCCTCCCCAGGGGCAAGGTGGCTACACCTTC
NA,NA,TRBV6-6,TRBJ2-1,CASSPKGEQFF,TGTGCCAGCAGCCCAAAGGGGGAGCAGTTCTTC
NA,once,TRBV6-1,TRBJ1-4,CASSAILDPGEKLFF,TGTGCCAGCAGTGCGATTTTGGACCCGGGCGAAAAACTGTTTTTT
TRBD2,NA,TRBV15,TRBJ2-7,CATSRDGTSGYGGLYEQYF,TGTGCCACCAGCAGAGATGGGACTAGCGGTTACGGGGGACTCTACGAGCAGTACTTC
NA,NA,TRBV10-1,TRBJ1-4,CASSESSATNEKLFF,TGCGCCAGCAGTGAGTCATCTGCAACTAATGAAAAACTGTTTTTT
NA,NA,TRBV10-1,TRBJ1-5,CASSDRSHNQPQHF,TGCGCCAGCAGTGATCGCAGCCATAATCAGCCCCAGCATTTT
TRBD2,NA,TRBV11-3,TRBJ2-2,CASSLTSGSTGELFF,TGTGCCAGCAGCTTAACTAGCGGGAGCACCGGGGAGCTGTTTTTT
NA,NA,TRBV15,TRBJ1-5,CATSRSTRTSDPLQHF,TGTGCCACCAGCAGAAGCACCCGGACCAGCGATCCCCTGCAGCATTTT